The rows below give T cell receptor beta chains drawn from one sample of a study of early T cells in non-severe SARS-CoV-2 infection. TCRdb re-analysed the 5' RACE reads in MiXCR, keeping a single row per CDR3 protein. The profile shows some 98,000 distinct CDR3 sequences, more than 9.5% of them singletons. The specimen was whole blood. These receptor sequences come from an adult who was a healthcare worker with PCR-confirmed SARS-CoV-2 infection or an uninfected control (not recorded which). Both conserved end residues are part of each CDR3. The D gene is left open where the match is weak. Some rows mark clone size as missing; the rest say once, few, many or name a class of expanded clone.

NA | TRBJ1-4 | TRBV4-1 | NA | CASSQDSPPTNEKLFF | TGCGCCAGCAGTCAAGATAGCCCTCCAACTAATGAAAAACTGTTTTTT
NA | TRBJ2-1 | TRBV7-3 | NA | CASSLRGESREQFF | TGTGCCAGCAGCTTAAGAGGGGAATCCAGGGAGCAGTTCTTC
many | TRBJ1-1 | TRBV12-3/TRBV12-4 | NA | CASSFGGLNTEAFF | TGTGCCAGCAGTTTCGGGGGTTTGAACACTGAAGCTTTCTTT
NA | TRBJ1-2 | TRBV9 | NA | CASSVRGINYGYTF | TGTGCCAGCAGCGTACGGGGGATTAACTATGGCTACACCTTC
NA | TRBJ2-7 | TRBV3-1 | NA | CASSPGVIYEQYF | TGTGCCAGCAGCCCAGGGGTGATCTACGAGCAGTACTTC
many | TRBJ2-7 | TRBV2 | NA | CASGPGEVYEQYF | TGTGCCAGCGGCCCGGGAGAGGTCTACGAGCAGTACTTC
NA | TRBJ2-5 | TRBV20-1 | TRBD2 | CSALKMGLPYF | TGCAGTGCCCTTAAAATGGGACTACCGTACTTC
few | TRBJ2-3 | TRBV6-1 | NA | CASSALSQGGYKDTQYF | TGTGCCAGCAGTGCCCTCTCCCAGGGGGGGTATAAAGATACGCAGTATTTT
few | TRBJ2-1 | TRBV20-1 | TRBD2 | CSARELAGSYNEQFF | TGCAGTGCTAGAGAACTAGCGGGCTCCTACAATGAGCAGTTCTTC
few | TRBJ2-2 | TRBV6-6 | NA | CASSYARAHTGELFF | TGTGCCAGCAGTTACGCCAGGGCCCACACCGGGGAGCTGTTTTTT
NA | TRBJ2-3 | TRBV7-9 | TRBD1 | CASSPGQGAIFTDTQYF | TGTGCCAGCAGCCCCGGACAGGGGGCTATTTTCACAGATACGCAGTATTTT
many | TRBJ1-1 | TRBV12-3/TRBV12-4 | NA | CASSFVPNTEAFF | TGTGCCAGCAGTTTTGTGCCGAACACTGAAGCTTTCTTT
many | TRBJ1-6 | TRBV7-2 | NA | CASSLPSPYSPLHF | TGTGCCAGCAGCTTACCCTCTCCGTACTCACCCCTCCACTTT
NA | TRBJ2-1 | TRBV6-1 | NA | CASTGTYNEQFF | TGTGCCAGCACGGGCACCTACAATGAGCAGTTCTTC
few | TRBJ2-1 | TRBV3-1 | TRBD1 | CASSQGTGHNEQFF | TGTGCCAGCAGCCAAGGGACAGGGCACAATGAGCAGTTCTTC
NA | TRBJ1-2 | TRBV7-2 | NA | CASSLEYGDYGYTF | TGTGCCAGCAGCTTAGAATACGGTGATTATGGCTACACCTTC
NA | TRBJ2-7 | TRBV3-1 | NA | CASSRHNPLVQYF | TGTGCCAGCAGCAGGCATAACCCGTTGGTGCAGTACTTC
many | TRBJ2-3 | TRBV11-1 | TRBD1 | CASSLRGQGLAPNTDTQYF | TGTGCCAGCAGCTTACGTGGACAGGGTCTCGCCCCGAACACAGATACGCAGTATTTT
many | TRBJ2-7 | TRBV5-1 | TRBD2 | CASSLGREEQYF | TGCGCCAGCAGCTTGGGGCGGGAGGAGCAGTACTTC
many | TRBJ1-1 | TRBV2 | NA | CASRQNTEAFF | TGTGCCAGCAGACAGAACACTGAAGCTTTCTTT
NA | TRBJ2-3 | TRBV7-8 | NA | CASSFTRTDTQYF | TGTGCCAGCAGCTTCACACGCACAGATACGCAGTATTTT
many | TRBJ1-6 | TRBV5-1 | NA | CASSEADNSPLHF | TGCGCCAGCTCGGAAGCAGATAATTCACCCCTCCACTTT
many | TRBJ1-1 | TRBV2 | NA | CASSEERTLNTEAFF | TGTGCCAGCAGTGAAGAACGGACCTTGAACACTGAAGCTTTCTTT
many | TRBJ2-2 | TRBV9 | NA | CASSVVSTGELFF | TGTGCCAGCAGCGTAGTATCCACCGGGGAGCTGTTTTTT
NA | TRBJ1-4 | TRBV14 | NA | CASSQGWNEKLFF | TGTGCCAGCAGCCAAGGCTGGAATGAAAAACTGTTTTTT
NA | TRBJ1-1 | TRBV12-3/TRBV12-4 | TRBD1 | CASQPGQGNVGTEAFF | TGTGCCAGTCAACCGGGACAGGGGAATGTTGGCACTGAAGCTTTCTTT
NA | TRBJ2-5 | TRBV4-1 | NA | CASSQTGFSQETQYF | TGCGCCAGCAGCCAGACCGGTTTCTCACAAGAGACCCAGTACTTC
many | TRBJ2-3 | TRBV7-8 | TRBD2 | CASGSQLAGVSDTQYF | TGTGCCAGCGGTTCTCAGCTAGCGGGAGTTTCAGATACGCAGTATTTT
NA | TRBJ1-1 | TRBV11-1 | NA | CASSLQGRDAFF | TGTGCCAGCAGCCTCCAGGGCAGGGACGCTTTCTTT
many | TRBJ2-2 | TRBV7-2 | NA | CASSLNGGLTGELFF | TGTGCCAGCAGCTTAAACGGGGGGCTCACCGGGGAGCTGTTTTTT
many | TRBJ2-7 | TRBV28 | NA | CASGPYEQYF | TGTGCCAGCGGCCCGTACGAGCAGTACTTC
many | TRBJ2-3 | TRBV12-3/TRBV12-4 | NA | CASSPEGVRADTQYF | TGTGCCAGCAGTCCCGAGGGAGTTCGGGCAGATACGCAGTATTTT
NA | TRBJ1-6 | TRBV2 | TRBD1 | CASRGDRGSNSPLHF | TGTGCCAGCAGGGGGGACAGGGGCTCAAATTCACCCCTCCACTTT
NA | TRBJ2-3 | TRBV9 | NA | CASSVASSSDTQYF | TGTGCCAGCAGCGTAGCTTCTAGCTCAGATACGCAGTATTTT
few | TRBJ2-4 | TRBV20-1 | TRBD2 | CSASLAGVNIQYF | TGCAGTGCTAGCCTAGCGGGGGTAAACATTCAGTACTTC
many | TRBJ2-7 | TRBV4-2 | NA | CASSQDSYEQYF | TGTGCCAGCAGCCAAGATAGCTACGAGCAGTACTTC
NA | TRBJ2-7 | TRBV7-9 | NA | CASSFDGSGVGEQYF | TGTGCCAGCAGTTTCGACGGGTCGGGAGTCGGCGAGCAGTACTTC
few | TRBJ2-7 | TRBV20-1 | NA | CSARGTAQQYF | TGCAGTGCTAGAGGAACAGCCCAGCAGTACTTC
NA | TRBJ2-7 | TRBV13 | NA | CASSSTSGNEQYF | TGTGCCAGCAGCTCCACTTCCGGAAACGAGCAGTACTTC
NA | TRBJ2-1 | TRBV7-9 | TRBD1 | CASSPGQGWDEQFF | TGTGCCAGCAGCCCGGGACAGGGCTGGGATGAGCAGTTCTTC
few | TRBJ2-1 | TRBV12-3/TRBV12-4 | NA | CASSSLHSYNEQFF | TGTGCCAGCAGTTCTCTCCACTCCTACAATGAGCAGTTCTTC
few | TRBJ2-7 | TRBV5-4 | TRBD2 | CASSPGTNEQYF | TGTGCCAGCAGCCCCGGGACTAACGAGCAGTACTTC
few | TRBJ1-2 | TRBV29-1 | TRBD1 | CSVEERSRGLTGYTF | TGCAGCGTTGAAGAAAGAAGCAGGGGGCTAACTGGCTACACCTTC
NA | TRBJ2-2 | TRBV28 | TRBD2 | CASRESGRALQTGELFF | TGTGCCAGCAGAGAAAGCGGGAGGGCCCTCCAAACCGGGGAGCTGTTTTTT
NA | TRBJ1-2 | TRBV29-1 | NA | CSVEDQAIRVNYGYTF | TGCAGCGTTGAAGATCAGGCAATAAGGGTTAACTATGGCTACACCTTC
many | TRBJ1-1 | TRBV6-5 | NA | CASSYSPTYRNTEAFF | TGTGCCAGCAGTTACTCTCCCACTTACCGGAACACTGAAGCTTTCTTT